This is a list of T cell receptor beta chains from one sample in a study of T-cell memory formation after mild COVID-19. A single record per CDR3 protein comes from TCRdb applying MiXCR to the 5' RACE reads. The sample includes 150,000 to 200,000 distinct CDR3 sequences, roughly 23% seen only once; the top ten take 23%. Sequenced input: PBMCs or a T cell subset sorted from them (not recorded which). These TCRs come from an adult woman who had mild COVID-19 (a few samples of this study predate the infection). Cell type and time point are not known. Each CDR3 is given without its conserved first and last residue.

>TRBV7-9
ASSSTPGSVAKNIQY
>TRBV11-2
ASSLVRVGSTDTQY
>TRBV27
ASSLIGTSGRGADTQY
>TRBV7-6
ASSTIQETQY
>TRBV24-1
ATSDRTGGSYEQY
>TRBV11-3
ASSLRTSETTDTQY
>TRBV6-2/TRBV6-3
ASSPLGTGVHDEQF
>TRBV10-3
AISDRGRGDTQY
>TRBV12-3/TRBV12-4
ASSLDGTAYGYT
>TRBV7-9
ASSDIRLNNEQF
>TRBV18
ASSPGLAPANEQF
>TRBV12-3/TRBV12-4
ASSPRAGRKADTQY
>TRBV29-1
SVVVAATNTGELF
>TRBV2
ASSESGRFNEQF
>TRBV20-1
SARDTGTSYNEQF
>TRBV6-2/TRBV6-3
ASSRWTGGEQY
>TRBV3-1
VTGASNTGELF
>TRBV25-1
ASSDGDREETQY
>TRBV5-5
ASSGYRDRGVYEQY
>TRBV7-2
ASSLAQGTYTEAF